A single sample is the source of the 22 T cell receptor beta chains below, sequenced in a study of T cells in Graves' hyperthyroidism and ophthalmopathy (dated by TCRdb to about 2019). The receptor library was made with multiplex PCR. The data were produced on an Illumina HiSeq 2000. The TCR beta CDR3 regions were amplified from the RNA transcripts. For the first round of RT-PCR on the TCR CDR3, the HTBI primer set was used together with the Qiagen OneStep RT-PCR kit. In-frame beta chains were kept once TCRdb had trimmed the public reads at Q25 with fastp and called clones with MiXCR. Every distinct CDR3 protein forms one entry, paired with its most common genes and DNA. Within this sample are nearly 600,000 distinct CDR3 sequences, with approximately 14% of them counted one time only. The ten largest clones capture around 5.4% of the sample. The sample comprised blood. These receptors all come from a woman in her thirties with Graves' hyperthyroidism that later progressed to Graves' ophthalmopathy.

The V call is TRBV6-1, the J call TRBJ2-1; D possibly corresponds to TRBD1 (5 bases). The CDR3 is 14 residues long. From germline, CDR1 is MNHNS and CDR2 SASEGT. The CDR3, as DNA: TGTGCAGCCGAATTGGACCAAAATAGGGGTGAGCAGTTCTTC. This gives the protein CAAELDQNRGEQFF.

The chain couples TRBV19 to TRBJ2-2; D is unresolved. V lost 3 bases to trimming and J lost 5 bases, with 19 bases between them. CDR1 and CDR2 from the germline V gene are LNHDA and SQIVND (reference sequence). The CDR3 loop spans 17 amino acids. CDR3 sequence reads: CASSISAYSGKTGELFF. CDR3 nucleotides: TGTGCCAGTAGTATCTCAGCCTACTCCGGAAAGACCGGGGAGCTGTTTTTT.

In its sample, this clonotype was seen many times. The V and J genes are TRBV5-6 and TRBJ2-1; either TRBD1 or TRBD2 may supply D (5 bases each). The germline V gene encodes CDR1 SGHDT and CDR2 YYEEEE. This CDR3 is 15 amino acids long. V was shortened by 4 bases and J by 3 bases, with 14 bases between the two germline ends. CDR3 nucleotide sequence: TGTGCCAGCAGCCCGGGACCGCCCAGCTACAATGAGCAGTTCTTC. Amino acid sequence: CASSPGPPSYNEQFF.

This clonotype was seen only a few times. The rearrangement uses TRBV2 and TRBJ2-7; 9 nucleotides align to TRBD2. Germline V gives CDR1 SNHLY, CDR2 FYNNEI. J was trimmed by 3 bases and V by 6 bases; bases with no gene match: 9. The CDR3 loop spans 15 amino acids. Written as DNA, the CDR3 is TGTGCCAGCAGGGCGGGGGGGGGCGAGTTCTACGAGCAGTACTTC. Protein: CASRAGGGEFYEQYF.

This clonotype was recorded many times. The genes are TRBV15 and TRBJ2-5; D assignment may be TRBD1 or TRBD2 (5 bases each). Trimming removed 5 bases from V and 5 bases from J, with 18 bases in between. The CDR3 is 15 amino acids. Germline V CDR1 and CDR2: LNHNV, YYDKDF (reference sequence). For the CDR3, the DNA is TGTGCCACCAGCCCCGGGGCAGGGATGGGGGAGACCCAGTACTTC. Translating gives CATSPGAGMGETQYF. The full variable domain, its missing parts supplied by reference TRBV15 and TRBJ2-5, is DAMVIQNPRYQVTQFGKPVTLSCSQTLNHNVMYWYQQKSSQAPKLLFHYYDKDFNNEADTPDNFQSRRPNTSFCFLDIRSPGLGDTAMYLCATSPGAGMGETQYFGPGTRLLVL.

Ten or more counts support this clonotype. This rearrangement joins TRBV2 to TRBJ2-7, with 7 bases matching TRBD2. This CDR3 has 14 amino acids. Germline trimming cut 4 bases from V and 2 bases from J; bases unmatched to any gene: 5. Germline V lookup: CDR1 SNHLY, CDR2 FYNNEI. CDR3 in amino acids: CASSGESGTYEQYF. The CDR3 DNA is TGTGCCAGCAGTGGAGAGAGCGGGACCTACGAGCAGTACTTC.

The V and J genes are TRBV5-8 and TRBJ1-2; 10 positions match TRBD1. CDR3 size: 14 residues. CDR1 SGHTS and CDR2 YDEGEE come from the germline V gene. V dropped 5 bases and J dropped 2; count of bases not matched to a gene: 3. The CDR3 loop reads CASRLTGGNYGYTF. In nucleotides, the CDR3 is TGTGCCAGCAGACTGACAGGGGGCAACTATGGCTACACCTTC.

This clonotype was observed a handful of times. The CDR3 sequence: CASSLGLLGTEAFF. Written as DNA, the CDR3 is TGTGCCAGCAGCTTGGGTCTGTTAGGCACTGAAGCTTTCTTT. The V call is TRBV5-8, the J call TRBJ1-1, with unresolved D. Trimming cost V 0 bases and J 4 bases, with 10 bases left between them. There are 14 residues in the CDR3. Germline-derived CDR1 and CDR2 are SGHTS and YDEGEE.

J is TRBJ2-5 and V is TRBV5-5; the D is unclear. Germline CDR1 and CDR2: SGHKS and YYEKEE (reference sequence). The V end was cut by 2 bases, the J end by 2 bases, with 10 bases between. CDR3 length equals 14 residues. The CDR3 nucleotides read TGTGCCAGCAGCTTTTCTGTCGGACAAGAGACCCAGTACTTC. Its protein product is CASSFSVGQETQYF.

The chain combines TRBV19 with TRBJ2-5, with 7 bases that match TRBD2. The CDR3 is made up of 13 amino acids. The V gene end was trimmed by 4 bases and the J gene end by 5 bases; junction bases not matched to a gene: 4. Germline CDR1 and CDR2: LNHDA and SQIVND (reference sequence). The CDR3 protein is CASSRTRSETQYF. CDR3 coding DNA: TGTGCCAGTAGTAGGACTAGATCTGAGACCCAGTACTTC. Based on the CDR3 plus reference TRBV19 and TRBJ2-5, the full variable domain is DGGITQSPKYLFRKEGQNVTLSCEQNLNHDAMYWYRQDPGQGLRLIYYSQIVNDFQKGDIAEGYSVSREKKESFPLTVTSAQKNPTAFYLCASSRTRSETQYFGPGTRLLVL.

The CDR3 loop reads CASSRTSQAEQFF. CDR3 sequence (DNA): TGTGCCAGCAGCCGGACTAGTCAGGCTGAGCAGTTCTTC. The rearrangement joins TRBV3-1 to TRBJ2-1; TRBD2 aligns across 7 bases. Trimming at V came to 4 bases and at J to 9 bases, leaving 6 bases not matched to a gene. Germline V lookup: CDR1 LGHDT, CDR2 YNNKEL (reference sequence). This CDR3 has 13 residues.

This clonotype has a count of ten or more. The rearrangement joins TRBV24-1 to TRBJ2-2, with TRBD1 matching 12 bases. This CDR3 region has 16 residues. Germline lookup yields CDR1 KGHDR and CDR2 SFDVKD. V dropped 0 bases and J dropped 8; count of bases not matched to a gene: 3. The chain's CDR3 is CATSDLRDRGQGELFF. The CDR3 DNA is TGTGCCACCAGTGATTTGCGGGACAGGGGGCAGGGGGAGCTGTTTTTT.

The sample holds many counts of this clonotype. V usage is TRBV28 and J usage is TRBJ1-2, with TRBD1 as a possible D gene (6 bases). Germline CDR1 and CDR2: MDHEN and SYDVKM. V was shortened by 5 bases and J by 4 bases, with 14 bases between the two germline ends. The CDR3 is 14 residues long. This chain's CDR3 is CASSRLGGVYGYTF. Here the CDR3 DNA reads TGTGCCAGCAGTCGTCTAGGGGGGGTCTATGGCTACACCTTC.

This clonotype showed up many times. The rearrangement uses TRBV14 and TRBJ2-5, with D hard to call. The length of the CDR3 is 14 residues. Germline V gene data show CDR1 as SGHDN and CDR2 as FVKESK. V lost 1 base and J lost 2, with 8 bases in between. The CDR3 DNA reads as TGTGCCAGCAGCCAAGGGGCAGTTCAAGAGACCCAGTACTTC. Translation gives CASSQGAVQETQYF.

The V gene is TRBV10-3, the J gene TRBJ2-7; 12 bases fit TRBD2. The CDR3 is made up of 16 amino acids. J was trimmed by 2 bases and V by 3 bases; bases with no gene match: 5. Per germline, CDR1 ENHRY and CDR2 SYGVKD. CDR3 sequence reads: CAISDPRLAGAYEQYF. CDR3 nucleotide sequence: TGTGCCATCAGTGATCCGAGACTAGCGGGAGCCTACGAGCAGTACTTC.

This clonotype was observed many times. The V and J genes are TRBV20-1 and TRBJ2-1; a weak D match, TRBD1 (6 bases). Per the germline V gene, CDR1 is DFQATT and CDR2 is SNEGSKA (reference sequence). This CDR3 contains 13 residues. Trimming removed 5 bases at V and 11 bases at J, with 19 bases between. CDR3: CSAPGVSETKQFF. CDR3 in DNA: TGCAGTGCTCCAGGGGTTAGCGAGACAAAGCAGTTCTTC.

V and J are TRBV7-6 and TRBJ1-5; 9 nucleotides align to TRBD1. The CDR3 extends over 15 amino acids. The germline V gene encodes CDR1 SGHVS and CDR2 FNYEAQ. Trimming at V came to 5 bases and at J to 7 bases, leaving 9 bases not matched to a gene. This chain's CDR3 is CASSPGQGGVQPQHF. The CDR3 DNA reads TGTGCCAGCAGCCCGGGACAGGGAGGAGTGCAGCCCCAGCATTTT. The full variable domain, completed using reference TRBV7-6 and TRBJ1-5, is GAGVSQSPRYKVTKRGQDVALRCDPISGHVSLYWYRQALGQGPEFLTYFNYEAQQDKSGLPNDRFSAERPEGSISTLTIQRTEQRDSAMYRCASSPGQGGVQPQHFGDGTRLSIL.

Remarks on this clonotype: A single base separates this from a much larger clone, so it may be a read error. J is TRBJ2-5 and V is TRBV29-1, with D hard to call. The CDR3 covers 12 residues. The V gene's germline CDR1 is SQVTM and CDR2 ANQGSEA. The DNA for the CDR3 is TGCAGCGTTGGGGCTGGCCAAGAGGCCCAGTACTTC. Protein: CSVGAGQEAQYF. Full variable domain (outside the CDR3, taken from reference TRBV29-1 and TRBJ2-5): SAVISQKPSRDICQRGTSLTIQCQVDSQVTMMFWYRQQPGQSLTLIATANQGSEATYESGFVIDKFPISRPNLTFSTLTVSNMSPEDSSIYLCSVGAGQEAQYFGPGTRLLVL.

The chain has TRBV19 and TRBJ2-7; D perhaps matches TRBD1 (6 bases). V was trimmed by 7 bases and J by 3 bases, leaving 13 bases between them. The germline V gene encodes CDR1 LNHDA and CDR2 SQIVND (reference sequence). The length of the CDR3 is 13 residues. The CDR3: CASTSGQYYEQYF. Written as DNA, the CDR3 is TGTGCCAGTACCTCCGGACAGTACTACGAGCAGTACTTC.

In this sample, this clonotype turned up many times. The chain joins TRBV29-1 to TRBJ2-1; 10 bases fit TRBD2. This CDR3 has 14 amino acids. Germline V gives CDR1 SQVTM, CDR2 ANQGSEA. J lost 7 bases, V lost 6 bases, and 9 bases had no gene match. This CDR3 is CSVPASGSGNEQFF. The CDR3 nucleotides read TGCAGCGTGCCGGCTAGCGGGAGCGGAAATGAGCAGTTCTTC.

This clonotype was seen ten or more times. The J gene is TRBJ2-7, the V gene TRBV11-2; D gene unclear. Germline-derived CDR1 and CDR2 are SGHAT and FQNNGV. The CDR3 is 16 residues long. V lost 0 bases, J lost 5 bases, and 17 bases lay in between. The CDR3 bases are TGTGCCAGCAGCTTAGAGCGGTTGGCCCGGGCCCACGAGCAGTACTTC. Translated, it gives CASSLERLARAHEQYF.

There are many counts of this clonotype. This chain uses TRBV18 with TRBJ2-1; TRBD2 matches at 13 bases. CDR1 is KGHSH and CDR2 is LQKENI in the germline V gene. J gave up 3 bases and V 4 bases, and 3 bases lay outside the gene matches. The CDR3 consists of 16 residues. The CDR3 here is CASSLGTSGVYNEQFF. CDR3 nucleotide sequence: TGTGCCAGCTCACTCGGGACTAGCGGGGTCTACAATGAGCAGTTCTTC.